This TCR beta chain was identified during a study of T cell repertoires in cytomegalovirus infection (dated by TCRdb to about 2019). The study in broad terms: The HLA type of each donor mattered for the analysis, because public TCR beta signatures pointed to carriage of CMV infection along with the matching HLA type.

These reads were obtained on an Illumina HiSeq 1500. TCRdb ran its own pipeline on the public reads, namely fastp trimming at Q25 and MiXCR clone calling, and kept in-frame beta chains. Each CDR3 protein gets just one entry, which takes the most common genes and DNA from the rows behind it. The sample has about 530,000 distinct CDR3 sequences on record, about 26% of them singletons. The top ten clones comprise less than 15% of the sample. V and J are truncated by 5 bases and 0 bases respectively, leaving an intervening sequence of 17 bases. Inclusive of the bounding cysteine and valine, the CDR3 is 16 residues long. Just CDR3 DNA is preserved here, 48 bases in frame from base 1. CDR1 MNHEY and CDR2 SVGEGT are derived from the germline V gene. Points the paper makes about the study in general: In both this cohort and an independent cohort of 300 to 450 donors, the cumulative frequency of public TCR beta family members distinguished carriers of CMV infection plus the relevant HLA type. The ex vivo response was dominated by HLA-C-restricted CMV-specific TCR beta clonotypes, and the single most frequent clonotype in two of eight donors was supplied by these HLA-C-restricted clonotypes.

For this clonotype: What antigen it recognizes has not been identified. Within one base of it there is no much larger clone, and no base qualities were kept.

Recombination linked TRBV6-2 or TRBV6-3 to TRBJ2-7, with TRBD1 tentatively as D gene (6 bases match). This sequence originates from a human donor in good health (CMV status not recorded). Some clones in this sample may be carry-over from other donors' samples. The sequencing sample was made of PBMCs. The sequenced DNA: TGTGCCAGCAGTCAGAGGCCGGAGACAGGCTCCTACGAGCAGTACGTC. This yields the protein CASSQRPETGSYEQYV.